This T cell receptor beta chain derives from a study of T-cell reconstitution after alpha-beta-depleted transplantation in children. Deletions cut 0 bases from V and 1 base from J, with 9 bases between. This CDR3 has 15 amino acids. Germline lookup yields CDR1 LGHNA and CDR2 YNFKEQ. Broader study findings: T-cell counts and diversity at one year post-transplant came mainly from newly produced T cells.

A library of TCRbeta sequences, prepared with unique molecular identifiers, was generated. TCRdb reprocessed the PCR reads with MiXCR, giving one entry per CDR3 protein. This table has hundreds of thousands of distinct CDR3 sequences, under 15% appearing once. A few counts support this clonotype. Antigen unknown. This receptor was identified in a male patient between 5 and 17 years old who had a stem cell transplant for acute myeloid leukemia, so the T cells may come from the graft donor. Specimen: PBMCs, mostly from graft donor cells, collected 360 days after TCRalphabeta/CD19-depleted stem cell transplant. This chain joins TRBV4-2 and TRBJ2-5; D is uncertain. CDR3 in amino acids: CASSQDEGFQETQYF. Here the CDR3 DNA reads TGTGCCAGCAGCCAAGATGAAGGATTCCAAGAGACCCAGTACTTC.